A selection of T cell receptor beta chains follows, all from one sample in a study of shared clonotypes between healthy human individuals. TCRdb's table, derived via immunoSEQ multiplex PCR, lists solely in-frame clones and lacks some. The sample includes 2 million to 2.5 million clones, roughly 93% of them seen just once. Specimen: naive CD4+ T cells from PBMCs. These receptors were collected from a man younger than 35 in good health. Some clones in this sample may be carry-over from other donors' samples. The CDR3 runs from the conserved cysteine through the conserved F or W. D genes are given only for firm matches. The size entry is marked missing in some rows and otherwise reads once, few, many or a size class.

CDR3 length,J gene,clone size,V gene,D gene,CDR3 DNA,CDR3 protein
14,TRBJ1-5,-,TRBV5-1,-,TGCGCCAGCTCAGAAGGGCAGCGAGATCAGCCCCAGCATTTT,CASSEGQRDQPQHF
13,TRBJ2-1,-,TRBV5-1,TRBD2,TGCGCCAGCAGCTTGGGCCCAGCGGGGGAACAGTTCTTC,CASSLGPAGEQFF
14,TRBJ2-7,-,TRBV27,TRBD1,TGTGCCAGCAGAAGGACAGGGGTGTGGGGCGAGCAGTACTTC,CASRRTGVWGEQYF
11,TRBJ1-5,-,TRBV20-1,-,TGCAGTGCTCATAGGGGAGCGGCCCAGCATTTT,CSAHRGAAQHF
15,TRBJ2-1,-,TRBV7-9,TRBD1,TGTGCCAGCAGCCAGGGACAGGGAGACGTCAATGAGCAGTTCTTC,CASSQGQGDVNEQFF
14,TRBJ2-1,-,TRBV7-3,-,TGTGCCAGCAGCCGGTTAGGCCCGGGGAATGAGCAGTTCTTC,CASSRLGPGNEQFF
15,TRBJ1-1,once,TRBV5-5,-,TGTGCCAGCAGCTCCAGCGGCGGCGGGTACACTGAAGCTTTCTTT,CASSSSGGGYTEAFF
13,TRBJ1-2,-,TRBV19,TRBD1,TGTGCCAGTCACAGGGGTGCGAACTATGGCTACACCTTC,CASHRGANYGYTF
16,TRBJ2-3,-,TRBV4-2,-,TGTGCCAGCAGCCAAGATGAGGCTAGCTCCGCAGATACGCAGTATTTT,CASSQDEASSADTQYF
15,TRBJ2-3,-,TRBV25-1,TRBD1,TGTGCCAGCAGTGGGGGACAGGTTATGACAGATACGCAGTATTTT,CASSGGQVMTDTQYF